The 8 T cell receptor beta chains below were found in one sample sequenced in a study of cytomegalovirus exposure and HLA in healthy donors. 60 Vbeta and 13 Jbeta primers were used in PCR. The assay was immunoSEQ multiplex PCR, and TCRdb's table has in-frame clones only and misses some. The data show 95,000 to 150,000 clones, 65% to 80% seen once. Sequencing was done on a sample of PBMCs. These receptors were taken from a woman aged 40 to 50 in good health and CMV-seropositive.

This chain uses TRBV5-4 with TRBJ2-3; maybe TRBD1 (6 bases). This CDR3 is 15 amino acids long. Trimming cost V 4 bases and J 2 bases, with 14 bases left between them. The germline CDR1 and CDR2 sequences are SGHNT and YYREEE (reference sequence). CDR3 sequence reads: CASSREGGFTDTQYF. DNA for the CDR3: TGTGCCAGCAGCCGCGAAGGGGGTTTCACAGATACGCAGTATTTT.

Points on this clone: The junction and the germline gene differ at one end; a read error may be behind it. This chain connects TRBV7-7 to TRBJ1-1; D remains unclear. This CDR3 spans 13 amino acids. Per the germline V gene, CDR1 is SSHAT and CDR2 is FNYEAQ (reference sequence). The CDR3 reads CASSLDKNTEAFF. The CDR3 DNA reads as TGTGCTAGCAGCTTAGACAAGAACACTGAAGCTTTCTTT.

The V gene is TRBV6-5, the J gene TRBJ2-1; D call uncertain. The CDR3 has 11 amino acids. Germline CDR1 and CDR2: MNHEY and SVGAGI. Trimming removed 4 bases at V and 6 bases at J, with 4 bases between. The CDR3 bases are TGTGCCAGCAGTTTGGCCAATGAGCAGTTCTTC. Protein sequence: CASSLANEQFF.

J is TRBJ1-1 and V is TRBV18, with TRBD1 matching over 7 bases. Unmatched junction bases numbered 2, after V lost 1 base and J lost 0 bases. CDR3 length: 15 residues. The V gene's germline CDR1 is KGHSH and CDR2 LQKENI. The CDR3 spells CASSPLGGLNTEAFF. CDR3 DNA sequence: TGTGCCAGCTCACCACTAGGGGGCTTGAACACTGAAGCTTTCTTT. Combining the CDR3 with reference TRBV18 and TRBJ1-1 gives the whole variable domain NAGVMQNPRHLVRRRGQEARLRCSPMKGHSHVYWYRQLPEEGLKFMVYLQKENIIDESGMPKERFSAEFPKEGPSILRIQQVVRGDSAAYFCASSPLGGLNTEAFFGQGTRLTVV.

The chain is built from TRBV27 and TRBJ1-2; D possibly corresponds to TRBD1 (6 bases). The CDR3 has 13 amino acids. Germline V gene data show CDR1 as MNHEY and CDR2 as SMNVEV (reference sequence). V lost 10 bases, J lost 4 bases, and 16 bases lay in between. The CDR3 reads CATSGANSYGYTF. In nucleotides, the CDR3 is TGTGCCACCTCAGGGGCGAATTCCTATGGCTACACCTTC.

V is TRBV9 and J is TRBJ2-2, with D uncertain. With 1 base removed from V and 5 bases from J, the gap between germline ends came to 12 bases. This CDR3 comprises 15 residues. The germline V gene encodes CDR1 SGDLS and CDR2 YYNGEE. The CDR3 is CASSVMDERTGELFF. The CDR3 region has the DNA TGTGCCAGCAGCGTAATGGATGAGCGAACCGGGGAGCTGTTTTTT.

This clone was detected a few times. V usage is TRBV11-2 and J usage is TRBJ2-5; possibly TRBD1 for D (6 bases). CDR1 is SGHAT and CDR2 is FQNNGV in the germline V gene. The CDR3 is 14 residues long. V lost 4 bases and J 4 bases, leaving 13 bases between the germline ends. Here the CDR3 DNA reads TGTGCCAGCAGCTACCAACCCAGGGGAGAGACCCAGTACTTC. As protein: CASSYQPRGETQYF.

The chain's CDR3 is CASSLGAFEGNTQYF. CDR3 DNA sequence: TGTGCCAGCAGCTTGGGAGCCTTTGAGGGAAATACGCAGTATTTT. J is TRBJ2-3 and V is TRBV7-9; tentatively, D is TRBD2 (5 bases). The CDR3 is made up of 15 amino acids. Germline assignment: CDR1 SEHNR and CDR2 FQNEAQ (reference sequence). Trimming removed 3 bases from V and 7 bases from J, with 17 bases in between.